This TCR beta chain comes out of a study of T cell repertoires in cytomegalovirus infection. TCRdb recomputed calls from the reads with MiXCR, one row per CDR3 protein. The sample has approximately 350,000 distinct CDR3 sequences, approximately 30% seen once; the top ten hold 13%. There are many counts of this clonotype. Its target is not known. Trimming removed 7 bases at V and 2 bases at J, with 10 bases between. Looked up from germline, CDR1 is SNHLY and CDR2 is FYNNEI. The CDR3 extends over 13 amino acids. The sample consisted of cultured PBMCs, taken from culture after CMV antigen stimulation. This TCR derives from a human donor in good health (CMV status not recorded). Some clones in this sample may be carry-over from other donors' samples. This chain uses TRBV2 with TRBJ2-3; the D gene is possibly TRBD2 (6 bases). CDR3 region: CASTGGNTDTQYF. As DNA, the CDR3 is TGTGCCAGCACCGGAGGGAACACAGATACGCAGTATTTT.